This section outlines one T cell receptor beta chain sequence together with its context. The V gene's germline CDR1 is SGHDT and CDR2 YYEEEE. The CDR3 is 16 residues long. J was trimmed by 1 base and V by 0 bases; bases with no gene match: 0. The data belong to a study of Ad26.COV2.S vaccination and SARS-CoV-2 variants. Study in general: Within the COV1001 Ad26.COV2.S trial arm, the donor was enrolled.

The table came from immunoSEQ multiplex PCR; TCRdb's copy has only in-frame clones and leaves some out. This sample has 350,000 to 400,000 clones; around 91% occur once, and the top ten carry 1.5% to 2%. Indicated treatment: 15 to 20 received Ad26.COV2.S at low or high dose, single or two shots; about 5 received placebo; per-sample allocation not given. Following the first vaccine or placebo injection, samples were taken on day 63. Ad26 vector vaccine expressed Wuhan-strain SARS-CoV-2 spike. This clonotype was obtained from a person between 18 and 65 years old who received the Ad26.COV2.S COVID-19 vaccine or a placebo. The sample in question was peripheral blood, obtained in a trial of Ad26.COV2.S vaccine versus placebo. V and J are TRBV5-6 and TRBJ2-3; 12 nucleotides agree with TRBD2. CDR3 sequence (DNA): TGTGCCAGCAGCTTGGGGACTAGCGGGGGCACAGATACGCAGTATTTT. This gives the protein CASSLGTSGGTDTQYF.